This T cell receptor (beta chain) emerged from a study of shared T cell receptors in the human thymus. The count of this clone is one. The V end was cut by 10 bases, the J end by 8 bases, with 14 bases between. Germline V CDR1 and CDR2: LNHDA, SQIVND (reference sequence). This CDR3 has 11 amino acids. Only in-frame clones appear in the TCRdb table, and some are missing; sequencing was by immunoSEQ multiplex PCR. The sample lists 700,000 or so clones, 80% to 90% occurring once. These same records also appear under a second study, on human thymus T cells. That investigation notes: Those donating were healthy Finnish infants in corrective surgery for congenital heart defects. Surgeons resected thymus tissue during corrective heart surgery. Thymic and blood repertoires appeared to carry a bias in their V and J gene usage. As related research reported, thymic repertoires overlapped highly among unrelated individuals.

The sequence was collected from a girl under two years old with a congenital heart defect. The V gene is TRBV19, the J gene TRBJ1-1; D perhaps matches TRBD1 (6 bases). The specimen sequenced was thymocytes. The CDR3: CATVTGTEAFF. DNA for the CDR3: TGTGCCACCGTGACCGGGACAGAAGCTTTCTTT.